This T cell receptor (beta chain) stems from a study of blood T cells in healthy people across ages. This CDR3 contains 12 residues. CDR1 and CDR2 (germline): SGHKS, YYEKEE (reference sequence). V shed 6 bases and J shed 0 bases, with 4 bases lying between them. PBMCs numbering at least 7 million were isolated per sample. Sample-barcoded 5' priming and a J-beta primer mix drove a second PCR of 7 to 11 cycles. MiXCR was run by TCRdb on the 5' RACE reads, yielding one entry per CDR3 protein. Among about 1.5 million distinct CDR3 sequences listed, around 40% were seen once. Note on this clonotype: Its antigen is unknown. Given a far larger clone just one base away, this is likely a sequencing read error.

General study findings and limits: Long-lived donors exceeded aged donors in naive CD4+ cells and diversity. In older individuals, TCR beta diversity per million T cells was lower, falling roughly linearly with age.

The receptor was derived from a woman under 30 in good health. The sample consisted of blood. V gene TRBV5-5 combines with J gene TRBJ2-1; no clear D gene. The CDR3 DNA reads as TGTGCCAGCATCCCCTCCTACAATGAGCAGTTCTTC. Translation: CASIPSYNEQFF.